The 14 T cell receptor beta chains given below trace back to one sample, sequenced in a study of blood T cell repertoires in COVID-19 (dated by TCRdb to 2020 to 2022). The library relied on the immunoSEQ multiplex PCR assay. TCRdb limited this immuneACCESS table to in-frame rearrangements with V and J called. A share of clones is missing; checked studies link under half to unresolved V genes, and the rest is unexplained. This sample has approximately 99,000 clones in its table, and 65% to 85% of those were observed once. The ten largest clones represent roughly 2% of the sample. Material for sequencing was peripheral blood. Source of these receptors: a man between 70 and 80 years old with active or convalescent COVID-19.

This chain uses TRBV4-1 with TRBJ1-3, with TRBD1 matching 10 bases. Germline V gene sequence: CDR1 MGHRA, CDR2 YSYEKL. This CDR3 has 17 amino acids. V lost 4 bases to trimming and J lost 2 bases; unmatched junction nucleotides: 8. This CDR3 reads CASSRGDRGIAGNTIYF. Here the CDR3 DNA reads TGCGCCAGCAGCCGGGGGGACAGGGGAATTGCTGGAAACACCATATATTTT.

This clone was picked up one time. The chain employs TRBV5-6 and TRBJ2-3; a possible D gene is TRBD2 (6 bases). The germline gives CDR1 SGHDT, CDR2 YYEEEE. The germline V and J ends were trimmed by 4 bases and 1 base, with 13 bases remaining between them. The CDR3 is 15 amino acids. CDR3 nucleotides: TGTGCCAGCAGCGCCAGAACGGGGGGCACAGATACGCAGTATTTT. Protein sequence: CASSARTGGTDTQYF. Full variable domain (outside the CDR3, taken from reference TRBV5-6 and TRBJ2-3): DAGVTQSPTHLIKTRGQQVTLRCSPKSGHDTVSWYQQALGQGPQFIFQYYEEEERQRGNFPDRFSGHQFPNYSSELNVNALLLGDSALYLCASSARTGGTDTQYFGPGTRLTVL.

The V and J genes are TRBV18 and TRBJ2-5; 10 nucleotides match TRBD2. With V trimmed by 2 bases and J by 5 bases, 8 bases remained unmatched. This CDR3 has 16 residues. Germline lookup yields CDR1 KGHSH and CDR2 LQKENI. DNA of the CDR3: TGTGCCAGCTCACCATTAGCGGGGGGTCCCATGGAGACCCAGTACTTC. This sequence encodes CASSPLAGGPMETQYF.

This rearrangement joins TRBV6-2 or TRBV6-3 to TRBJ2-3, with 8 bases matching TRBD2. This CDR3 is built from 19 residues. V lost 1 base, J lost 3 bases, and 15 bases stayed unmatched. Germline V gene lookup returns CDR1 MNHEY and CDR2 SVGEGT. The CDR3 sequence: CASSYFAPSGLASTDTQYF. The DNA of the CDR3 is TGTGCCAGCAGTTACTTCGCCCCTTCCGGACTAGCAAGTACAGATACGCAGTATTTT.

This chain uses TRBV5-1 with TRBJ1-4, with D perhaps TRBD1 (5 bases). V was pared by 3 bases and J by 6 bases, with 12 bases between. Germline V lookup: CDR1 SGHRS, CDR2 YFSETQ. The CDR3 length is 14 residues. The CDR3 DNA reads TGCGCCAGCAGCTATGGGGGGAGTCATGAAAAACTGTTTTTT. Amino acid sequence: CASSYGGSHEKLFF.

The V call is TRBV28, the J call TRBJ1-5, with 8 bases aligning to TRBD1. Germline loops: CDR1 MDHEN, CDR2 SYDVKM. The CDR3 extends over 15 amino acids. J gave up 0 bases and V 6 bases, and 4 bases lay outside the gene matches. CDR3 sequence (DNA): TGTGCCAGCAGCCTCCAGGGGGCTAGCAATCAGCCCCAGCATTTT. It codes for CASSLQGASNQPQHF.

This sequence joins TRBV6-6 and TRBJ1-2; TRBD1 agrees at 12 bases. With V trimmed by 6 bases and J by 5 bases, 7 bases remained unmatched. Germline CDR1 and CDR2: MNHNY and SVGAGI (reference sequence). CDR3 size: 15 residues. CDR3 sequence reads: CASSPGTGGNYGYTF. The CDR3 bases are TGTGCCAGCAGCCCTGGGACAGGGGGCAATTATGGCTACACCTTC.

This clone came up once. The chain is built from TRBV10-3 and TRBJ1-2; D might be TRBD1 (5 bases). The CDR3 sequence is 17 residues long. Germline V gene lookup returns CDR1 ENHRY and CDR2 SYGVKD. V lost 0 bases, J lost 5 bases, and 19 bases lay in between. The CDR3 nucleotides read TGTGCCATCAGTGAGTCGAGTCCGGAGGGGAGAGCATATGGCTACACCTTC. Protein: CAISESSPEGRAYGYTF.

The chain couples TRBV5-6 to TRBJ2-7, with no clear D. The germline V gene encodes CDR1 SGHDT and CDR2 YYEEEE. Trimming took off 0 bases at V and 2 bases at J, with 9 bases between the two ends. The CDR3 totals 14 residues. Here the CDR3 reads CASSLGRPTYEQYF. Written as DNA, the CDR3 is TGTGCCAGCAGCTTGGGCAGGCCCACCTACGAGCAGTACTTC.

The chain uses TRBV5-1 and TRBJ1-1; weak D call: TRBD1 (6 bases). Germline lookup yields CDR1 SGHRS and CDR2 YFSETQ. V was cut by 4 bases and J by 4 bases, with 14 bases left in between. The CDR3 runs 14 residues. CDR3 nucleotide sequence: TGCGCCAGCAGCATGACAGGTCTCGGCACTGAAGCTTTCTTT. It is translated as CASSMTGLGTEAFF.

The J gene is TRBJ1-6, the V gene TRBV10-1; 8 bases align to TRBD1. Germline CDR1 is WNHNN and CDR2 is SYGVQD (reference sequence). V lost 4 bases to trimming and J lost 10 bases; unmatched junction nucleotides: 9. The CDR3 is made up of 15 amino acids. The DNA of the CDR3 is TGCGCCAGCAGTGGCTGGACAGGGTTTAGGTCACCCCTCCACTTT. Protein product: CASSGWTGFRSPLHF.

The V call is TRBV7-2, the J call TRBJ2-7; perhaps TRBD2 as D (7 bases). From germline, CDR1 is SGHTA and CDR2 FQGNSA. This CDR3 region has 15 residues. Trimming cost V 0 bases and J 2 bases, with 11 bases left between them. CDR3 amino acids: CASSLASRGPYEQYF. CDR3 nucleotides: TGTGCCAGCAGCTTAGCCTCGCGGGGGCCCTACGAGCAGTACTTC.

V gene TRBV24-1 combines with J gene TRBJ2-2; 7 nucleotides align to TRBD1. Losses at the gene ends were 4 bases for V and 2 bases for J; bases not matched to a gene: 3. The CDR3 covers 15 residues. The V gene's germline CDR1 is KGHDR and CDR2 SFDVKD. The CDR3 sequence: CATSETGENTGELFF. CDR3 DNA sequence: TGTGCCACCAGTGAAACAGGGGAAAACACCGGGGAGCTGTTTTTT.

In this sample, this clone turned up once. The CDR3 reads CASSTRTGNQPQHF. CDR3 nucleotides: TGTGCCAGTAGTACTAGGACAGGGAATCAGCCCCAGCATTTT. The chain is built from TRBV19 and TRBJ1-5; TRBD1 aligns across 8 bases. V lost 4 bases and J lost 4; bases outside the gene matches: 3. This CDR3 is built from 14 residues. Germline-derived CDR1 and CDR2 are LNHDA and SQIVND (reference sequence).